The clone carrying this TCR beta chain was observed a handful of times. CDR3 length: 11 amino acids. V was shortened by 8 bases and J by 4 bases, with 6 bases between the two germline ends. CDR1 MNHEY and CDR2 SVGEGT come from the germline V gene. This record belongs to a study of T cells after yellow fever vaccination. TCRdb redid the calling of the 5' RACE reads with MiXCR, one entry per CDR3 protein. The sample shows approximately 90,000 distinct CDR3 sequences, about 6% of them seen only once. Sequences were derived from CD8+ T cells sorted from PBMCs, sampled 10 days after the yellow fever booster vaccination. The chain joins TRBV6-2 or TRBV6-3 to TRBJ2-1; D gene uncertain. The TCR sequence derives from a man between 18 and 29 years old who received the YFV17D yellow fever vaccine. Here the CDR3 DNA reads TGTGCCAGCGGGGATTACAATGAGCAGTTCTTC. This codes for CASGDYNEQFF.